This TCR beta chain is from a study of T cells in localized non-small cell lung cancer. Overall study results and limits: Patients showing higher blood T cell density tended to see longer overall survival. It was uninvolved adjacent lung that showed the highest T cell clonality, exceeding tumor. Without multi-region sequencing, intratumor heterogeneity could not be excluded. The study detected a median approximately 54 of the top 100 tumor clones in adjacent lung.

TCRdb keeps only in-frame clones here, not all; method: immunoSEQ multiplex PCR. The profile shows about 78,000 clones, around four fifths of them singletons. A word on this clone: Its antigen is still unknown.

The material was peripheral blood, obtained before any cancer treatment. The receptor's source is a man aged 35 to 69 with stage I lung adenocarcinoma.

The CDR3 coding sequence is TGTGCCAGCAGCACTAGCGGGGGGGCCGGTAATGAGCAGTTCTTC. This gives the protein CASSTSGGAGNEQFF. The rearrangement joins TRBV7-9 to TRBJ2-1; TRBD2 matches at 13 bases. The trim removed 5 bases at V and 7 bases at J, leaving 5 bases unmatched. Germline assignment: CDR1 SEHNR and CDR2 FQNEAQ (reference sequence). This CDR3 region has 15 residues.